This TCR beta chain was identified during a study of blood T cell repertoires in COVID-19. Libraries were prepared by immunoSEQ multiplex PCR; TCRdb keeps only in-frame clonotypes and omits some of them. The sample lists about 140,000 clones, less than 85% seen once, with 6% to 7.5% in the top ten. Germline V gene sequence: CDR1 KGHSH, CDR2 LQKENI. Trimming cost V 3 bases and J 4 bases; bases outside gene matches: 12. The CDR3 extends over 16 amino acids. In its sample, this clone was seen a few times. The TCR comes from a human donor in a cohort sampled during active COVID-19. Sequenced: peripheral blood. The J gene is TRBJ2-7, the V gene TRBV18, with 7 bases identical to TRBD2. CDR3 residues: CASSPQGGRAFYEQYF. The CDR3 coding sequence is TGTGCCAGCTCACCCCAGGGAGGGAGAGCCTTTTACGAGCAGTACTTC.